Shown below are 8 T cell receptor beta chains from a single sample sequenced in a study of shared clonotypes between healthy human individuals. The assay was immunoSEQ multiplex PCR, and TCRdb's table has in-frame clones only and misses some. This sample has 950,000 to 1,200,000 clones; 70% to 85% occur once, and the top ten carry about 0.94%. The sample was memory CD4+ T cells from PBMCs. Subset: CD45RA-negative fraction. The origin of the receptors is a man in his late teens or twenties in good health. Some clones in this sample may be carry-over from other donors' samples.

This clone occurred a few times. This sequence joins TRBV2 and TRBJ1-1; TRBD1 might be the D (5 bases). The CDR3 has 13 residues. Germline CDR1 SNHLY, CDR2 FYNNEI. V was pared by 6 bases and J by 1 base, with 9 bases between. CDR3 residues: CASSGRANTEAFF. The CDR3 nucleotides are TGTGCCAGCAGCGGCAGGGCGAACACTGAAGCTTTCTTT. Full variable domain (remainder filled in from reference TRBV2 and TRBJ1-1): EPEVTQTPSHQVTQMGQEVILRCVPISNHLYFYWYRQILGQKVEFLVSFYNNEISEKSEIFDDQFSVERPDGSNFTLKIRSTKLEDSAMYFCASSGRANTEAFFGQGTRLTVV.

The J gene is TRBJ2-7, the V gene TRBV7-2, with 10 bases that match TRBD2. The CDR3 spans 13 residues. The germline V gene encodes CDR1 SGHTA and CDR2 FQGNSA. Trimming removed 5 bases from V and 12 bases from J; junction bases left unmatched: 10. The CDR3 DNA is TGTGCCAGCAGCCCAATTCAGCGGGAGGGCCGGTACTTC. Its protein product is CASSPIQREGRYF. The whole variable domain, remainder taken from reference TRBV7-2 and TRBJ2-7, is GAGVSQSPSNKVTEKGKDVELRCDPISGHTALYWYRQSLGQGLEFLIYFQGNSAPDKSGLPSDRFSAERTGGSVSTLTIQRTQQEDSAVYLCASSPIQREGRYFGPGTRLTVT.

This clone came up once. The chain employs TRBV28 and TRBJ2-7; D might be TRBD1 or TRBD2, each matching 5 bases. CDR3 length: 18 residues. Trimming shortened V by 0 bases and J by 2 bases, and 20 bases separated the two germline ends. From germline, CDR1 is MDHEN and CDR2 SYDVKM. CDR3 DNA sequence: TGTGCCAGCAGTTTATGGGGTACCGGGACGCAATCCCCCTACGAGCAGTACTTC. Protein: CASSLWGTGTQSPYEQYF.

The CDR3 region has the DNA TGTGCCAGCAGCCAATCGGGGACAGGGAACTATGGCTACACCTTC. It encodes CASSQSGTGNYGYTF. This rearrangement joins TRBV16 to TRBJ1-2; 9 bases agree with TRBD1. Germline V gene data show CDR1 as KGHSY and CDR2 as FQNENV. The CDR3 runs to 15 residues. V gave up 0 bases and J gave up 2 bases; unmatched junction bases: 1.

The chain is built from TRBV5-8 and TRBJ1-1, with 7 bases fitting TRBD1. The CDR3 is 15 amino acids. Unmatched junction bases numbered 4, after V lost 2 bases and J lost 0 bases. Germline-derived CDR1 and CDR2 are SGHTS and YDEGEE. The CDR3 loop reads CASSFTGTVNTEAFF. The CDR3 DNA is TGTGCCAGCAGCTTCACCGGGACAGTGAACACTGAAGCTTTCTTT.

A note on this clone: The same CDR3 can be traced to other DNA sequences in this sample. The chain uses TRBV27 and TRBJ1-2, with D maybe TRBD1 (6 bases). This CDR3 has 13 residues. The ends were cut back, 5 bases at V and 2 bases at J, with 9 bases in the middle. CDR1 is MNHEY, CDR2 SMNVEV, per germline (reference sequence). The CDR3 nucleotides are TGTGCCAGCAGTCGAACAGGGAACTATGGCTACACCTTC. Its protein product is CASSRTGNYGYTF.

This sequence joins TRBV6-5 and TRBJ2-7; TRBD2 aligns across 11 bases. V was pared by 6 bases and J by 3 bases, with 4 bases of the junction left unmatched. This CDR3 is 14 amino acids long. Germline-derived CDR1 and CDR2 are MNHEY and SVGAGI. The CDR3 region has the DNA TGTGCCAGCAGACGGACTAGCGGGTTCTACGAGCAGTACTTC. It encodes CASRRTSGFYEQYF.

The chain joins TRBV7-6 to TRBJ2-7; the D gene is possibly TRBD2 (5 bases). Per the germline V gene, CDR1 is SGHVS and CDR2 is FNYEAQ. V lost 4 bases and J lost 6, with 13 bases in between. This CDR3 comprises 13 residues. CDR3 DNA: TGTGCCAGCAGCTATAACGGGAAAGGCGAGCAGTACTTC. The encoded protein is CASSYNGKGEQYF. Based on the CDR3 plus reference TRBV7-6 and TRBJ2-7, the full variable domain is GAGVSQSPRYKVTKRGQDVALRCDPISGHVSLYWYRQALGQGPEFLTYFNYEAQQDKSGLPNDRFSAERPEGSISTLTIQRTEQRDSAMYRCASSYNGKGEQYFGPGTRLTVT.